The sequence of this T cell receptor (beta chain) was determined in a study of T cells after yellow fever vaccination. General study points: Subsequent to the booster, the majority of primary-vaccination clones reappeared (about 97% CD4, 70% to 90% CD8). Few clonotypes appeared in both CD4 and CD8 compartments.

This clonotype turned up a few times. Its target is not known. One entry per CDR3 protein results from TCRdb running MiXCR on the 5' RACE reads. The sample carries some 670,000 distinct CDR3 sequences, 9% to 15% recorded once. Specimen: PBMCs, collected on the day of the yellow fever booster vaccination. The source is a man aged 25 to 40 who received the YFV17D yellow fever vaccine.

The CDR3 loop reads CASSGRGRQLAGRTGELFF. CDR3 nucleotide sequence: TGTGCCAGCAGCGGGCGGGGGAGACAACTAGCGGGTAGAACCGGGGAGCTGTTTTTT. This chain connects TRBV9 to TRBJ2-2, with 9 bases matching TRBD2. In germline, CDR1 is SGDLS, CDR2 YYNGEE. V shed 3 bases and J 5 bases; nucleotides not matched to a gene: 17. The CDR3 runs to 19 residues.